The 4 T cell receptor beta chains below come from one sample, sequenced in a study of control samples from healthy donors and cancer patients. Sequencing was performed with immunoSEQ multiplex PCR; in TCRdb, only in-frame clones are kept and a portion is missing. The sample has 150,000 to 200,000 clones; around 90% are singletons. The sequencing input was blood. Receptors were obtained from a young man in good health.

The gene calls are TRBV27 and TRBJ2-2; D may match TRBD1 or TRBD2 (5 bases each). Germline-derived CDR1 and CDR2 are MNHEY and SMNVEV (reference sequence). With 1 base removed from V and 5 bases from J, the gap between germline ends came to 5 bases. The CDR3 runs to 13 residues. The CDR3 bases are TGTGCCAGCAGTTTATGGGGGACCGGGGAGCTGTTTTTT. Its protein is CASSLWGTGELFF.

The chain has TRBV19 and TRBJ2-1; unclear D gene. The CDR3 runs 15 residues. CDR1 and CDR2 from the germline V gene are LNHDA and SQIVND (reference sequence). V dropped 6 bases and J dropped 0 bases, with 12 bases sitting between them. The CDR3 spells CASSPLRNSYNEQFF. CDR3 sequence (DNA): TGTGCCAGTAGCCCCCTTAGAAACTCCTACAATGAGCAGTTCTTC.

The CDR3 nucleotides read TGCAGTAGACAGCCGGTCGCTGAAGCTTTCTTT. Translating gives CSRQPVAEAFF. This chain links TRBV20-1 with TRBJ1-1; tentative D call: TRBD1 (5 bases). The CDR3 contains 11 residues. V lost 8 bases, J lost 6 bases, and 13 bases lay in between. Germline CDR1 reads DFQATT; CDR2 reads SNEGSKA (reference sequence).

This clone is a singleton in its sample. The rearrangement joins TRBV28 to TRBJ2-1; TRBD1 matches at 8 bases. The V gene's germline CDR1 is MDHEN and CDR2 SYDVKM. With 5 bases clipped from V and 8 bases from J, the junction kept 14 bases outside the gene matches. The length of the CDR3 is 16 residues. The CDR3 region is CASSGTGTGLIHEQFF. CDR3 DNA sequence: TGTGCCAGCAGTGGCACCGGGACAGGCTTAATTCATGAGCAGTTCTTC.